Sequencing of this TCR beta chain was carried out in a study of T cells in Graves' hyperthyroidism and ophthalmopathy. Study outcomes and limitations: With a median lead of approximately six months before onset, the model predicted ophthalmopathy.

The CDR3 runs 14 residues. Per the germline V gene, CDR1 is MNHEY and CDR2 is SMNVEV (reference sequence). The V and J ends lost 6 bases and 8 bases respectively, with 14 bases between them. This clonotype was picked up a small number of times. Its cognate antigen is unknown. Patients were excluded for uncontrolled infection, other autoimmune disease, pregnancy or lactation. The investigators amplified TCR beta CDR3 regions from RNA transcripts. An initial round of RT-PCR targeting the TCR CDR3 relied on the HTBI primer set. A single record per CDR3 protein comes from TCRdb applying MiXCR to the multiplex PCR reads. The top ten hold 13% to 15% of the sample, which has fewer than 550,000 distinct CDR3 sequences, around 14% seen once.

The gene calls are TRBV27 and TRBJ1-6; D not resolved. This clonotype was obtained from a woman younger than 30 with Graves' hyperthyroidism. The sample consisted of blood. CDR3 DNA sequence: TGTGCCAGCAGCCCCCGGCAGTTCGATTCACCCCTCCACTTT. It yields the protein CASSPRQFDSPLHF.